What follows are 14 T cell receptor beta chains derived from one specimen sequenced in a study of cytomegalovirus exposure and HLA in healthy donors. A multiplex PCR was run with 60 Vbeta primers and 13 Jbeta primers. The repertoire was sequenced with immunoSEQ multiplex PCR; TCRdb's copy has only in-frame clones and lacks some. The data show 95,000 to 100,000 clones, roughly 76% seen once. What was sequenced was PBMCs. Receptor source: a man in his forties in good health and CMV-seronegative.

The chain uses TRBV5-1 and TRBJ1-6; no clear D gene. CDR3 length equals 17 residues. V was cut by 0 bases and J by 2 bases, with 12 bases left in between. The germline CDR1 and CDR2 sequences are SGHRS and YFSETQ. For the CDR3, the DNA is TGCGCCAGCAGCTTGGTCGCTGCGTCTACCTATAATTCACCCCTCCACTTT. Protein product: CASSLVAASTYNSPLHF.

The chain employs TRBV27 and TRBJ2-2; 7 bases match TRBD2. The CDR3 is 20 amino acids. Germline CDR1 and CDR2: MNHEY and SMNVEV (reference sequence). V gave up 5 bases and J gave up 2 bases; unmatched junction bases: 20. DNA for the CDR3: TGTGCCAGCAGTAACGCTTTGTATGGGCTCGGCGGGAGAAACACCGGGGAGCTGTTTTTT. Protein product: CASSNALYGLGGRNTGELFF.

The rearrangement links TRBV7-2 to TRBJ2-3; D not resolved. This CDR3 spans 12 amino acids. The V and J ends lost 4 bases and 8 bases respectively, with 10 bases between them. The germline gives CDR1 SGHTA, CDR2 FQGNSA. The CDR3 here is CASSSGESTQYF. The CDR3 DNA is TGTGCCAGCAGCTCAGGTGAATCTACGCAGTATTTT.

This rearrangement joins TRBV18 to TRBJ2-2; 10 nucleotides align to TRBD2. V lost 2 bases and J lost 6; bases outside the gene matches: 6. The V gene's germline CDR1 is KGHSH and CDR2 LQKENI. This CDR3 has 16 residues. The CDR3 coding sequence is TGTGCCAGCTCACCAGTGGCTAGCGGGAGAGCCGGGGAGCTGTTTTTT. Protein: CASSPVASGRAGELFF.

This rearrangement joins TRBV7-2 to TRBJ2-5; D is uncertain. The germline V and J ends were trimmed by 4 bases and 5 bases, with 8 bases remaining between them. The germline CDR1 and CDR2 sequences are SGHTA and FQGNSA. The length of the CDR3 is 12 residues. CDR3 amino acids: CASSYSRETQYF. CDR3 sequence (DNA): TGTGCCAGCAGCTATAGCCGGGAGACCCAGTACTTC.

This chain joins TRBV10-1 and TRBJ1-1; 8 nucleotides line up with TRBD1. Germline lookup yields CDR1 WNHNN and CDR2 SYGVQD (reference sequence). The CDR3 length is 14 residues. The V and J ends lost 3 bases and 3 bases, in that order; junction bases with no gene match: 3. The CDR3 DNA reads TGCGCCAGCAGTGACCCAGGGGGCGACACTGAAGCTTTCTTT. Translation gives CASSDPGGDTEAFF.

The V gene is TRBV19, the J gene TRBJ2-3; the match to TRBD2 covers 10 bases. V lost 4 bases, J lost 2 bases, and 15 bases stayed unmatched. Germline CDR1 is LNHDA and CDR2 is SQIVND (reference sequence). There are 19 residues in the CDR3. CDR3 residues: CASSTPVAGGLSNTDTQYF. The CDR3, as DNA: TGTGCCAGTAGTACCCCAGTAGCGGGGGGCCTCTCTAACACAGATACGCAGTATTTT.

This clone appeared a single time. The rearrangement links TRBV21-1 to TRBJ1-4. TRBV21-1 is a recognized pseudogene. CDR3 length: 15 residues. The CDR3 region is CASSKAGRAPEKLFF. The CDR3, as DNA: TGTGCCAGCAGCAAAGCCGGGAGGGCCCCTGAAAAACTGTTTTTT.

The rearrangement joins TRBV28 to TRBJ2-6; the D gene is possibly TRBD1 (5 bases). The CDR3 loop spans 14 amino acids. V lost 10 bases and J 3 bases, leaving 13 bases between the germline ends. The germline CDR1 and CDR2 sequences are MDHEN and SYDVKM. This chain's CDR3 is CAITPGRGANVLTF. CDR3 DNA: TGTGCCATCACACCAGGGCGTGGGGCCAACGTCCTGACTTTC.

The rearrangement links TRBV9 to TRBJ1-5, with a possible D match to TRBD1 (5 bases). The ends were cut back, 9 bases at V and 2 bases at J, with 12 bases in the middle. Germline loops: CDR1 SGDLS, CDR2 YYNGEE. The CDR3 loop spans 13 amino acids. The CDR3 DNA reads TGTGCCAACATGGACATGTGCAATCAGCCCCAGCATTTT. Its protein is CANMDMCNQPQHF.

The chain links TRBV9 to TRBJ2-2; no definite D call. The CDR3 loop spans 17 amino acids. V lost 3 bases and J 5 bases, leaving 20 bases between the germline ends. Germline V CDR1 and CDR2: SGDLS, YYNGEE. CDR3 bases: TGTGCCAGCAGCGCCATACCAGACATCCGTCGTACCGGGGAGCTGTTTTTT. Its translation is CASSAIPDIRRTGELFF.

J is TRBJ1-2 and V is TRBV7-2, with a weak D call TRBD1 (5 bases). This CDR3 comprises 13 residues. Trimming shortened V by 6 bases and J by 6 bases, and 14 bases separated the two germline ends. Germline V lookup: CDR1 SGHTA, CDR2 FQGNSA. CDR3 sequence reads: CASRPPGRNGYTF. The CDR3 DNA reads TGTGCCAGCAGACCGCCAGGGCGGAATGGCTACACCTTC.

V is TRBV7-9 and J is TRBJ2-2, with TRBD1 matching 11 bases. Germline V gene lookup returns CDR1 SEHNR and CDR2 FQNEAQ (reference sequence). After removal of 5 bases from V and 4 bases from J, the junction contained 6 bases not matched to a gene. This CDR3 has 16 residues. CDR3 region: CASSTRDRGFTGELFF. The CDR3 region has the DNA TGTGCCAGCAGCACTCGGGACAGGGGGTTCACCGGGGAGCTGTTTTTT.

This clone was found a few times. The rearrangement joins TRBV19 to TRBJ1-5; the match to TRBD1 covers 8 bases. CDR1 is LNHDA and CDR2 is SQIVND in the germline V gene (reference sequence). V was pared by 8 bases and J by 5 bases, with 5 bases of the junction left unmatched. This CDR3 has 13 amino acids. CDR3 in amino acids: CASADRGDQPQHF. Written as DNA, the CDR3 is TGTGCCAGTGCCGACAGGGGTGATCAGCCCCAGCATTTT.